This T cell receptor (beta chain) derives from a study of cytomegalovirus exposure and HLA in healthy donors. In the case of this clone: Its antigen is not known.

13 Jbeta primers and 60 Vbeta primers were used for the PCR. TCRdb keeps only in-frame clones here, not all; method: immunoSEQ multiplex PCR. The sample lists approximately 140,000 clones; around three fifths were seen once. Study findings and constraints: Later on, an analysis tied approximately 17,000 TCR beta sequences to HLA alleles at 0.05 false discovery rate.

The CDR3 length is 15 residues. V was clipped by 0 bases and J by 4 bases, with 10 bases between them. In germline, CDR1 is MGHRA, CDR2 YSYEKL. The rearrangement uses TRBV4-1 and TRBJ2-1; the D gene is possibly TRBD1 (6 bases). Sequencing used PBMCs. The TCR originated in a male donor in good health and CMV-seronegative. The CDR3 protein is CASSQDRGVYNEQFF. CDR3 DNA: TGCGCCAGCAGCCAAGACAGGGGTGTATACAATGAGCAGTTCTTC.